This T cell receptor (beta chain) was sequenced for a study of blood T cell repertoires in COVID-19. The CDR3 spans 14 residues. CDR1 and CDR2 (germline): MGHDK, SYGVNS. V dropped 4 bases and J dropped 8 bases, with 14 bases sitting between them. Method: immunoSEQ multiplex PCR; TCRdb's copy keeps in-frame clones and lacks some. The sample holds about 240,000 clones; around four fifths are singletons and the top ten take under 8.5%. The TCR sequence derives from an elderly woman with COVID-19, enrolled during active disease. The chain couples TRBV25-1 to TRBJ1-4; D is possibly TRBD1 (5 bases). Sequencing was done on a sample of peripheral blood. The CDR3 coding sequence is TGTGCCAGCAGTGGGACCAGGACAACCGAAAAACTGTTTTTT. Translated: CASSGTRTTEKLFF.